The sequence of this T cell receptor (beta chain) was determined in a study of post-analysis software for immune sequencing data. Regarding this clonotype: Antigen: not known.

Study findings and constraints: About 5 TRBV segments occurring more often in patients than controls included TRBV5-6, TRBV5-1 and TRBV20-1. Compared against controls, patients with multiple sclerosis displayed significantly lower normalized Chao1 diversity.

The CDR3 extends over 16 amino acids. Germline V gives CDR1 SGHAT, CDR2 FQDESV (reference sequence). V gave up 0 bases and J gave up 3 bases; unmatched junction bases: 5. cDNA libraries for TCR beta contained unique molecular identifiers. T cells numbering about 0.85 to 11 million gave rise to roughly 550,000 cDNA molecules. TCRdb itself ran the PCR reads through MiXCR, one entry per CDR3 protein. The data show about 500,000 distinct CDR3 sequences, with 40% to 55% seen just once and 9.5% to 13% held by the top ten. The gene calls are TRBV11-1 and TRBJ2-1; 7 bases line up with TRBD2. The origin of this receptor is a girl aged 10-17 years with multiple sclerosis. The sequenced sample consisted of blood. Here the CDR3 reads CASSLAWTSRYNEQFF. In DNA, the CDR3 is TGTGCCAGCAGCTTAGCTTGGACTAGTCGCTACAATGAGCAGTTCTTC.